This T cell receptor (beta chain) appears in the sequencing data of a study of blood T cells in healthy people across ages. Study conclusions and caveats: Compared with aged donors, long-lived donors showed fewer expanded clones, suggesting selection.

This CDR3 is built from 15 residues. Germline lookup yields CDR1 SQVTM and CDR2 ANQGSEA. Trimming pared 7 bases from V and 2 bases from J, leaving 20 bases between. Comment on this clonotype: Its antigen is undetermined.

Next came a second PCR, run for roughly 6 to 11 cycles, which used a sample-barcoded 5' primer along with a J-beta primer mix. TCRdb redid the calling of the 5' RACE reads with MiXCR, one entry per CDR3 protein. The data contain roughly 1.9 million distinct CDR3 sequences, 35% to 50% of them singletons. The sequence derives from a human donor in good health. The V gene is TRBV29-1, the J gene TRBJ2-5; D is perhaps TRBD2 (5 bases). Material for sequencing was blood. This CDR3 is CSAHLSRSGQETQYF. The CDR3, as DNA: TGCAGCGCCCATCTCTCGCGGTCGGGGCAAGAGACCCAGTACTTC.